This T cell receptor beta chain was observed in a study of T cells after yellow fever vaccination. This clonotype occurred many times. The V gene's germline CDR1 is SGHRS and CDR2 YFSETQ. V gave up 0 bases and J gave up 2 bases, with 8 bases separating them. This CDR3 has 14 residues. A 5'RACE template-switching step, the method used to make TCR cDNA, added a universal primer site and UMIs. TCRdb reprocessed the 5' RACE reads with MiXCR, giving one entry per CDR3 protein. Of 200,000 to 250,000 distinct CDR3 sequences listed, around 3.1% are singletons. The sequence derives from a man between 18 and 35 years old who received the YFV17D yellow fever vaccine. Source: CD4+ T cells sorted from PBMCs, taken 10 days after the yellow fever booster vaccination. This chain uses TRBV5-1 with TRBJ1-2; D unclear. The CDR3: CASSLERENYGYTF. The DNA for the CDR3 is TGCGCCAGCAGCTTGGAAAGGGAAAACTATGGCTACACCTTC.